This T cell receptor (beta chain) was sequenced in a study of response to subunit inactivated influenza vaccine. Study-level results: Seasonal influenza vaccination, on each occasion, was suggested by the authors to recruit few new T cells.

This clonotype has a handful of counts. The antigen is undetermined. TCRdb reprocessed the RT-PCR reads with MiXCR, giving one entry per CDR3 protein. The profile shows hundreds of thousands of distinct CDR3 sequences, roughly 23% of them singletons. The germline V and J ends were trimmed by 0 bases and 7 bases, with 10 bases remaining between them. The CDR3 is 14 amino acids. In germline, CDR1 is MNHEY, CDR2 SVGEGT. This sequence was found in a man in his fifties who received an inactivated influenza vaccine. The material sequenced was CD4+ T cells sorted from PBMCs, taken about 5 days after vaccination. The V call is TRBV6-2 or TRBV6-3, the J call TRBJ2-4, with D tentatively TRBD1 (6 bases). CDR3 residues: CASSYSSGVNIQYF. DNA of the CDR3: TGTGCCAGCAGTTACTCGTCAGGGGTGAACATTCAGTACTTC.